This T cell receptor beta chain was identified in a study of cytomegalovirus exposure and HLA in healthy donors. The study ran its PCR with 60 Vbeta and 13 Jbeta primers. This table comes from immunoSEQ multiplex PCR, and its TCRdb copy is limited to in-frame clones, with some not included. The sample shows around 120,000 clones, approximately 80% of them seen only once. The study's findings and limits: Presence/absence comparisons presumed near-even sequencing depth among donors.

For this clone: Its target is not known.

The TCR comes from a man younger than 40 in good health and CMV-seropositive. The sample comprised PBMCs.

The CDR3 is CASSLGQGWDNEQFF. CDR3 DNA sequence: TGTGCCAGCAGCTTGGGACAGGGGTGGGACAATGAGCAGTTCTTC. This chain joins TRBV5-6 and TRBJ2-1; 8 bases fit TRBD1. The CDR3 length is 15 residues. The V and J ends lost 0 bases and 5 bases, in that order; junction bases with no gene match: 4. The V gene's germline CDR1 is SGHDT and CDR2 YYEEEE. Combining the CDR3 with reference TRBV5-6 and TRBJ2-1 gives the whole variable domain DAGVTQSPTHLIKTRGQQVTLRCSPKSGHDTVSWYQQALGQGPQFIFQYYEEEERQRGNFPDRFSGHQFPNYSSELNVNALLLGDSALYLCASSLGQGWDNEQFFGPGTRLTVL.